Listed here are 17 T cell receptor beta chains from one sample, sequenced in a study of blood T cell repertoires in COVID-19. Clones were read by immunoSEQ multiplex PCR, and TCRdb kept only the in-frame ones, dropping some. The sample gives fewer than 200,000 clones, just under 85% of which show up once; about 24% is in the top ten. Sequencing was carried out using peripheral blood. The receptors were sampled from a woman of 80 years or more with acute or convalescent COVID-19.

This clone was recorded only once. This chain uses TRBV5-4 with TRBJ2-5; 8 bases agree with TRBD2. The CDR3 is made up of 17 amino acids. Germline V gene sequence: CDR1 SGHNT, CDR2 YYREEE (reference sequence). J lost 6 bases, V lost 4 bases, and 17 bases had no gene match. CDR3 in amino acids: CASSTSNPGLGLKTQYF. The CDR3 DNA is TGTGCCAGCAGCACCTCTAACCCGGGACTAGGTTTAAAGACCCAGTACTTC.

The chain uses TRBV5-1 and TRBJ2-3; TRBD1 aligns across 9 bases. The CDR3 is made up of 14 amino acids. The germline V gene has CDR1 SGHRS and CDR2 YFSETQ. With V trimmed by 0 bases and J by 6 bases, 2 bases remained unmatched. CDR3: CASSLDGTGDTQYF. The CDR3 coding sequence is TGCGCCAGCAGCTTGGATGGGACAGGGGATACGCAGTATTTT.

V gene TRBV5-1 combines with J gene TRBJ1-1, with TRBD1 matching 7 bases. V shed 0 bases and J 7 bases; nucleotides not matched to a gene: 6. The CDR3 totals 14 residues. CDR1 is SGHRS and CDR2 is YFSETQ in the germline V gene. The CDR3 is CASSLAGGRGEAFF. DNA for the CDR3: TGCGCCAGCAGCTTGGCAGGGGGTCGGGGTGAAGCTTTCTTT. Combining the CDR3 with reference TRBV5-1 and TRBJ1-1 gives the whole variable domain KAGVTQTPRYLIKTRGQQVTLSCSPISGHRSVSWYQQTPGQGLQFLFEYFSETQRNKGNFPGRFSGRQFSNSRSEMNVSTLELGDSALYLCASSLAGGRGEAFFGQGTRLTVV.

V gene TRBV5-1 combines with J gene TRBJ1-1, with 11 bases lining up with TRBD1. V lost 4 bases to trimming and J lost 0 bases; unmatched junction nucleotides: 5. Germline loops: CDR1 SGHRS, CDR2 YFSETQ. The CDR3 spans 16 residues. The CDR3 loop is CASSPGQGVVNTEAFF. CDR3 sequence (DNA): TGCGCCAGCAGCCCGGGACAGGGGGTGGTGAACACTGAAGCTTTCTTT.

The chain links TRBV9 to TRBJ2-1, with 7 bases identical to TRBD2. CDR3 length: 13 residues. Germline values: CDR1 SGDLS, CDR2 YYNGEE. V lost 3 bases to trimming and J lost 6 bases; unmatched junction nucleotides: 3. The CDR3 nucleotides are TGTGCCAGCAGCGGGAGCGGGGCCAATGAGCAGTTCTTC. Encoded protein: CASSGSGANEQFF.

J is TRBJ2-7 and V is TRBV10-2, with D hard to call. Trimming stripped 3 bases from V and 0 bases from J, with 9 bases between. Germline CDR1 is WSHSY and CDR2 is SAAADI. The CDR3 runs to 14 residues. The CDR3 DNA is TGCGCCAGCAGTGACAGGTTCTTCTCCTACGAGCAGTACTTC. Translating gives CASSDRFFSYEQYF.

The V call is TRBV6-5, the J call TRBJ1-2, with 9 bases aligning to TRBD1. The ends lost 2 bases at V and 4 bases at J; junction bases unmatched: 5. The CDR3 covers 15 residues. Germline values: CDR1 MNHEY, CDR2 SVGAGI. Here the CDR3 reads CASSYKGQGVYGYTF. In nucleotides, the CDR3 is TGTGCCAGCAGTTACAAGGGACAGGGCGTCTATGGCTACACCTTC.

This clone was detected only a few times. The CDR3 sequence is CASRRQGNTEAFF. CDR3 coding DNA: TGTGCCAGCAGGAGGCAGGGGAACACTGAAGCTTTCTTT. The J gene is TRBJ1-1, the V gene TRBV6-5; possible D gene TRBD1, 5 bases. The V end lost 6 bases, the J end lost 1 base, and 9 bases lay between the germline ends. Per the germline V gene, CDR1 is MNHEY and CDR2 is SVGAGI. The CDR3 runs to 13 residues.

This chain uses TRBV27 with TRBJ2-2; D not certain. Trimming cost V 7 bases and J 0 bases, with 6 bases left between them. The germline gives CDR1 MNHEY, CDR2 SMNVEV (reference sequence). This CDR3 has 13 amino acids. In nucleotides, the CDR3 is TGTGCCAGCAAACCAGCGAACACCGGGGAGCTGTTTTTT. Its protein is CASKPANTGELFF.

The chain combines TRBV18 with TRBJ1-5; a weak D match, TRBD1 (5 bases). Germline V CDR1 and CDR2: KGHSH, LQKENI. The length of the CDR3 is 14 residues. The V end was cut by 6 bases, the J end by 1 base, with 10 bases between. The CDR3 DNA sequence: TGTGCCAGCTCCCCCCGACAGAGCAATCAGCCCCAGCATTTT. Its protein product is CASSPRQSNQPQHF.

The chain carries TRBV12-3 or TRBV12-4 and TRBJ1-1; D unclear. CDR3 size: 13 residues. The germline V and J ends were trimmed by 3 bases and 1 base, with 6 bases remaining between them. The CDR3 sequence: CASSFGQNTEAFF. For the CDR3, the DNA is TGTGCCAGCAGTTTCGGTCAGAACACTGAAGCTTTCTTT.

The chain joins TRBV9 to TRBJ1-3; D remains unclear. Germline V gene data show CDR1 as SGDLS and CDR2 as YYNGEE. V dropped 1 base and J dropped 4 bases, with 18 bases sitting between them. The CDR3 covers 17 residues. The CDR3, as DNA: TGTGCCAGCAGCGTATCCCCGGCAGGAACGATGGGAAACACCATATATTTT. As protein: CASSVSPAGTMGNTIYF.

The V call is TRBV27, the J call TRBJ1-2, with 10 nucleotides matching TRBD1. V lost 5 bases to trimming and J lost 4 bases; unmatched junction nucleotides: 13. Germline values: CDR1 MNHEY, CDR2 SMNVEV (reference sequence). The CDR3 is 17 amino acids. The CDR3 sequence: CASSLSGTGDSSYGYTF. The CDR3 region has the DNA TGTGCCAGCAGTCTGTCCGGGACAGGGGATAGTAGCTATGGCTACACCTTC.

The chain couples TRBV21-1 to TRBJ2-1; TRBD2, as called in the table, went unchecked against the DNA. TRBV21-1 corresponds to a pseudogene. CDR3 length: 16 amino acids. CDR3 protein: CASSTRTSGSCNEQFF. As DNA, the CDR3 is TGTGCCAGCAGCACCAGAACTAGCGGGAGCTGCAATGAGCAGTTCTTC.

The V gene is TRBV6-2 or TRBV6-3, the J gene TRBJ2-2, with TRBD2 identical over 10 bases. Trimming cost V 4 bases and J 3 bases; bases outside gene matches: 2. In germline, CDR1 is MNHEY, CDR2 SVGEGT. The CDR3 is made up of 15 amino acids. The CDR3 DNA sequence: TGTGCCAGCAGTTCACTAGCGGGATACACCGGGGAGCTGTTTTTT. This gives the protein CASSSLAGYTGELFF.

In its sample, this clone was seen once. V is TRBV29-1 and J is TRBJ1-2, with a weak D call TRBD1 (5 bases). The CDR3 runs 15 residues. Trimming took off 6 bases at V and 6 bases at J, with 23 bases between the two ends. CDR1 is SQVTM, CDR2 ANQGSEA, per germline. CDR3 coding DNA: TGCAGCGTGGCTAAGTTAGGGGAGGAGATGGATGGCTACACCTTC. Its protein is CSVAKLGEEMDGYTF.

The chain combines TRBV7-9 with TRBJ1-1, with a possible D match to TRBD1 (6 bases). Germline lookup yields CDR1 SEHNR and CDR2 FQNEAQ (reference sequence). Trimming stripped 1 base from V and 7 bases from J, with 7 bases between. This CDR3 is built from 12 residues. The CDR3 coding sequence is TGTGCCAGCAGCTTAGTACAGGGTGAAGCTTTCTTT. Translation gives CASSLVQGEAFF.